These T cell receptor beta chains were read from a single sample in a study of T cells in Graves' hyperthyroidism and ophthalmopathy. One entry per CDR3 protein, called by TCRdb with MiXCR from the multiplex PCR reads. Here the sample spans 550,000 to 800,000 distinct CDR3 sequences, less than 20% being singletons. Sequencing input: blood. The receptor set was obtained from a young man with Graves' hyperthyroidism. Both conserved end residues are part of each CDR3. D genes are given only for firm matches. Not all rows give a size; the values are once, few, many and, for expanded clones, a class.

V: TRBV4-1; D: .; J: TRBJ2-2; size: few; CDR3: CASSQAVMVTGELFF; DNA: TGCGCCAGCAGCCAGGCAGTGATGGTCACCGGGGAGCTGTTTTTT
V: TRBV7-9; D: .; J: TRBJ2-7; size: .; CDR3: CASSLALTEQYF; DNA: TGTGCCAGCAGCTTAGCGCTTACCGAGCAGTACTTC
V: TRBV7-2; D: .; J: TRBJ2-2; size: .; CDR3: CASSLAGPWGGELFF; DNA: TGTGCCAGCAGCTTAGCCGGCCCCTGGGGCGGGGAGCTGTTTTTT
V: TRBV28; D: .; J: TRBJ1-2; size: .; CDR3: CALKDGGYGYTF; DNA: TGTGCCTTAAAGGACGGGGGCTATGGCTACACCTTC
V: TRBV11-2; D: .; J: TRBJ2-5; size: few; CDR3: CASPRATPAGQGNSGRLQETQYF; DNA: TGTGCCAGCCCCCGGGCTACCCCCGCGGGACAGGGGAATAGCGGGAGGTTGCAAGAGACCCAGTACTTC
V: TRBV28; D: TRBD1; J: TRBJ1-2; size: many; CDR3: CASRDRASGYTF; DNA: TGTGCCAGCAGAGACAGGGCCAGCGGCTACACCTTC
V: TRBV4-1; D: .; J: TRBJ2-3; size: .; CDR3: CASSLGPASRDTQYF; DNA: TGCGCCAGCAGCCTGGGACCGGCTTCTAGAGATACGCAGTATTTT
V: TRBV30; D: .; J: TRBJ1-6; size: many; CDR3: CAWGYGGYGSPLHF; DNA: TGTGCCTGGGGTTACGGGGGGTACGGATCACCCCTCCACTTT
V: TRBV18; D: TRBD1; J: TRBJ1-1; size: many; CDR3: CASSLIRDRDAEAFF; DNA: TGTGCCAGCTCATTGATCCGGGACAGGGACGCCGAGGCTTTCTTT
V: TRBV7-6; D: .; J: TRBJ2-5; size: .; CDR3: CAIRRTEGETQYF; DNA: TGTGCCATCAGGCGGACGGAGGGCGAGACCCAGTACTTC
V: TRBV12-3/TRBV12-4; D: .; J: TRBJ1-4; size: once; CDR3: CASSVGSGENLFF; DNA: TGTGCCAGCAGTGTGGGGAGTGGTGAAAACCTGTTTTTT
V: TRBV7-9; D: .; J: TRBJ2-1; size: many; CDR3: CASRASGTWNEQFF; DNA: TGTGCCAGCAGAGCTTCCGGGACTTGGAATGAGCAGTTCTTC
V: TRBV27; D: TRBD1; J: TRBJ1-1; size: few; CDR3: CASSSGQGVAFF; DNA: TGTGCCAGCAGTTCGGGACAGGGGGTAGCTTTCTTT
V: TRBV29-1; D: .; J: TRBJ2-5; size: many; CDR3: CSVDAGTAAETQYF; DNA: TGCAGCGTTGATGCAGGGACTGCCGCGGAGACCCAGTACTTC
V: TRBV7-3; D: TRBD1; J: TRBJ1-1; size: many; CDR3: CASSTGQGGTEAFF; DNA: TGTGCCAGCAGCACTGGACAGGGAGGCACTGAAGCTTTCTTT
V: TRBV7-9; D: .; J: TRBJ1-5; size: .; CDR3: CASSRGDHQPQHF; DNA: TGTGCCAGCAGTCGGGGGGACCATCAGCCCCAGCATTTT
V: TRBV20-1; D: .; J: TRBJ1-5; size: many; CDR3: CSARGNASNQPQHF; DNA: TGCAGTGCTAGAGGAAACGCCAGTAATCAGCCCCAGCATTTT
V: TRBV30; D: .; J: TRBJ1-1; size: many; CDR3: CAWGPGGTEAFF; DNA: TGTGCCTGGGGCCCGGGGGGGACTGAAGCTTTCTTT
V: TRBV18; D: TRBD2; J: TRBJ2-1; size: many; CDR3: CASSPTSDLVNEQFF; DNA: TGTGCCAGCTCACCCACTAGCGACCTAGTGAATGAGCAGTTCTTC
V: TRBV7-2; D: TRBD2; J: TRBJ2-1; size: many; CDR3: CASSPGASGYNEQFF; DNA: TGTGCCAGCAGTCCCGGGGCTAGCGGTTACAATGAGCAGTTCTTC
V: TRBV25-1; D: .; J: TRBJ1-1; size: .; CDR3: CASSELRGLNTEAFF; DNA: TGTGCCAGCAGTGAATTGAGGGGCTTGAACACTGAAGCTTTCTTT
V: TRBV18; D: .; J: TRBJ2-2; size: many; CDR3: CASSPPSLNTGELFF; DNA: TGTGCCAGCTCACCACCTTCACTCAACACCGGGGAGCTGTTTTTT
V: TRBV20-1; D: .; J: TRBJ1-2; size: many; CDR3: CSAPRQGMEGYTF; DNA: TGCAGTGCTCCTCGCCAGGGCATGGAGGGCTACACCTTC
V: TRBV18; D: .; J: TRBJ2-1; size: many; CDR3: CASSPGSSYNEQFF; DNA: TGTGCCAGCAGTCCGGGGAGCTCCTACAATGAGCAGTTCTTC
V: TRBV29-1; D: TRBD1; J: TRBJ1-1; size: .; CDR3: CSVSSGTVNTEAFF; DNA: TGCAGCGTGTCGAGCGGGACAGTGAACACTGAAGCTTTCTTT
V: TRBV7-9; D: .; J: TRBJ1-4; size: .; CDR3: CASSPSDTTNEKLFF; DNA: TGTGCCAGCAGCCCTTCAGATACAACTAATGAAAAACTGTTTTTT
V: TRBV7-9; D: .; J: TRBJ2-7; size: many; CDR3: CASSLAVRDFLTYEQYF; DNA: TGTGCCAGCAGCTTAGCGGTCCGGGACTTTTTAACCTACGAGCAGTACTTC
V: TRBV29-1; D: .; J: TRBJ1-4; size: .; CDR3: CAIAVRGGEKLFF; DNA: TGCGCAATCGCAGTTCGGGGGGGTGAAAAACTGTTTTTT
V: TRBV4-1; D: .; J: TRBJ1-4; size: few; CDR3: CASSQAGGGEKLFF; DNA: TGCGCCAGCAGCCAAGCTGGGGGGGGTGAAAAACTGTTTTTT
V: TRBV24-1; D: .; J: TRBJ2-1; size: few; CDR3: CATSVGGSGSYNEQFF; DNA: TGTGCCACCAGTGTTGGAGGTAGCGGCTCCTACAATGAGCAGTTCTTC
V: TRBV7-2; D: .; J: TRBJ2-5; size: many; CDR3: CASSASVEETQYF; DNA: TGTGCCAGCAGCGCGTCGGTTGAAGAGACCCAGTACTTC
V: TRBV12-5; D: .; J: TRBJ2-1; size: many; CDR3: CASGLAMTAYNEQFF; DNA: TGTGCTAGTGGTTTGGCGATGACGGCTTACAATGAGCAGTTCTTC
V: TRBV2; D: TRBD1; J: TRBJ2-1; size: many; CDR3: CASRWTGDNEQFF; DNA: TGTGCCAGCAGATGGACAGGGGACAATGAGCAGTTCTTC
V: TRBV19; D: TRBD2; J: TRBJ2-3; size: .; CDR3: CASSILAGGSGDTQYF; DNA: TGTGCCAGTAGTATACTAGCGGGAGGCTCAGGGGATACGCAGTATTTT
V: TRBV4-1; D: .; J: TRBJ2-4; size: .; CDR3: CASSQDQKNIQYF; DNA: TGCGCCAGCAGCCAAGATCAGAAAAACATTCAGTACTTC
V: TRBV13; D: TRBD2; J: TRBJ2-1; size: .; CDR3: CASSRTSGSGNEQFF; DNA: TGTGCCAGCAGCCGGACTAGCGGGAGTGGGAATGAGCAGTTCTTC
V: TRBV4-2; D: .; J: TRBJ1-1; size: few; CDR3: CASSSRGAEAFF; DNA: TGTGCCAGCAGCTCCAGAGGAGCTGAAGCTTTCTTT
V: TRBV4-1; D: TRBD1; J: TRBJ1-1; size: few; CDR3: CASSQTGQADTEAFF; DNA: TGCGCCAGCAGCCAAACGGGACAGGCAGACACTGAAGCTTTCTTT
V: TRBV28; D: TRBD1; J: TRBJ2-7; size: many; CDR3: CASSSPGQGNDEQYF; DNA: TGTGCCAGCAGTTCCCCCGGACAGGGAAACGACGAGCAGTACTTC
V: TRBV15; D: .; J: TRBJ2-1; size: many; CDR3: CATSRVSTDYNEQFF; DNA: TGTGCCACCAGCAGAGTTTCGACTGATTACAATGAGCAGTTCTTC
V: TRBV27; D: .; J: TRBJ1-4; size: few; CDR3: CASSLGRPTNEKLFF; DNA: TGTGCCAGCAGTTTAGGGCGGCCGACTAATGAAAAACTGTTTTTT
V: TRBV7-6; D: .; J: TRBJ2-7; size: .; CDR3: CASSAGLGGVYEQYF; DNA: TGTGCCAGCAGCGCCGGACTAGGGGGGGTGTACGAGCAGTACTTC
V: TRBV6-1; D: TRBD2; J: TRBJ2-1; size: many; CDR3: CASSVSGSTADNEQFF; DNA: TGTGCCAGCAGTGTTAGCGGGAGCACAGCGGACAATGAGCAGTTCTTC
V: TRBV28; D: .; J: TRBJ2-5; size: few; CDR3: CASGQGLGQETQYF; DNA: TGTGCCAGCGGACAAGGACTCGGGCAAGAGACCCAGTACTTC
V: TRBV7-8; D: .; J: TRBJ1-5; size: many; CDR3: CASSLEEGQPQHF; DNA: TGTGCCAGCAGCTTAGAAGAGGGACAGCCCCAGCATTTT
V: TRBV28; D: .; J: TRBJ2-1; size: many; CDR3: CASKVLGTFSYNEQFF; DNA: TGTGCCAGCAAAGTACTAGGGACCTTCTCCTACAATGAGCAGTTCTTC
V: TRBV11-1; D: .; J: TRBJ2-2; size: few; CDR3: CASSLQGWDTGELFF; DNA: TGTGCCAGCAGCTTACAGGGGTGGGACACCGGGGAGCTGTTTTTT
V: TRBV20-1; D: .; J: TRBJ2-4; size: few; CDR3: CSASPAGKNIQYF; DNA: TGCAGTGCTAGCCCGGCTGGCAAAAACATTCAGTACTTC
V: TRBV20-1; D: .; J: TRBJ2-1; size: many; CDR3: CSARPPVSQGAYNEQFF; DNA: TGCAGTGCTAGACCCCCTGTATCCCAGGGCGCCTACAATGAGCAGTTCTTC
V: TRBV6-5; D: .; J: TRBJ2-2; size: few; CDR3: CASSYLGPGELFF; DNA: TGTGCCAGCAGTTACCTGGGACCCGGGGAGCTGTTTTTT
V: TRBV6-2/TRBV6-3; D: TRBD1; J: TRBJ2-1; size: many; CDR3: CASSYIGTGEKFF; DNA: TGTGCCAGCAGTTATATCGGGACAGGGGAGAAGTTCTTC
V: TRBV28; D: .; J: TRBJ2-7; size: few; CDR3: CASRREGYEQYF; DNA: TGTGCCAGCAGGAGAGAGGGCTACGAGCAGTACTTC
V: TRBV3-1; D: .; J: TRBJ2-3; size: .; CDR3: CASSQMGEDTQYF; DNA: TGTGCCAGCAGCCAAATGGGAGAAGATACGCAGTATTTT
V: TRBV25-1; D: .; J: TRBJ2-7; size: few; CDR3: CASSEETPRTDCYEQYF; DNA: TGTGCCAGCAGTGAAGAGACCCCCCGGACAGATTGCTACGAGCAGTACTTC
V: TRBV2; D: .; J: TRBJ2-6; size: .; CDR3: CASKDSRSGANVLTF; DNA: TGTGCCAGTAAGGACAGCAGATCTGGGGCCAACGTCCTGACTTTC
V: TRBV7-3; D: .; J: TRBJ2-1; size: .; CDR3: CASSPGTPINEQFF; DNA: TGTGCCAGCAGCCCCGGGACACCCATCAATGAGCAGTTCTTC
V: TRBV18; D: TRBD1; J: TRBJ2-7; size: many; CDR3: CASSPGQGLMAEQYF; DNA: TGTGCCAGCTCACCGGGACAGGGGCTCATGGCCGAGCAGTACTTC